Following are 13 T cell receptor beta chains from one sample sequenced in a study of naive and memory T cell subsets. Points from the study as a whole: Naive repertoires, especially CD8, held a few larger clonotypes, possibly memory cells re-expressing CD45RA.

Antigens for these TCRs are unknown. The beta constant-region primer was an equimolar mix of two oligonucleotides covering TRBC1 and TRBC2. Four rounds of PCR amplified the ligated cDNA using nested alpha and beta constant-region primers plus SP2. A single record per CDR3 protein comes from TCRdb applying MiXCR to the UMI-ligation and nested PCR reads. The repertoire includes more than 95,000 distinct CDR3 sequences, around 15% of them detected once, and around 3% sits in the top ten. Sequencing was done on a sample of naive CD8+ T cells from blood. The origin of the receptors is a human donor in good health.

The chain employs TRBV12-3 or TRBV12-4 and TRBJ1-2; D uncertain. V was trimmed by 0 bases and J by 1 base, leaving 6 bases between them. CDR3 length: 14 amino acids. The CDR3 DNA reads TGTGCCAGCAGTTTAGCGTTGGATAACTATGGCTACACCTTC. Translating it yields CASSLALDNYGYTF.

The sample holds a few counts of this clonotype. The gene calls are TRBV21-1 and TRBJ2-4; TRBD2, as called in the table, went unchecked against the DNA. TRBV21-1 is a listed pseudogene. This CDR3 is 19 amino acids long. The chain's CDR3 is CASSKWAHTDLLAKNIQYF. The CDR3 coding sequence is TGTGCCAGCAGCAAATGGGCCCACACCGACCTTCTAGCCAAAAACATTCAGTACTTC.

This clonotype was seen only a few times. The V gene is TRBV7-9, the J gene TRBJ2-7, with 12 bases identical to TRBD2. The CDR3 has 14 residues. Germline lookup yields CDR1 SEHNR and CDR2 FQNEAQ (reference sequence). J gave up 2 bases and V 7 bases, and 3 bases lay outside the gene matches. This CDR3 is CASKLAGGTYEQYF. CDR3 DNA sequence: TGTGCCAGCAAGCTAGCGGGAGGGACCTACGAGCAGTACTTC.

In this sample, this clonotype turned up a few times. The chain joins TRBV7-2 to TRBJ2-3, with D possibly being TRBD2 (5 bases). The germline V and J ends were trimmed by 5 bases and 6 bases, with 12 bases remaining between them. This CDR3 is built from 13 residues. Germline CDR1 is SGHTA and CDR2 is FQGNSA. The CDR3 DNA follows: TGTGCCAGCAGCCCTGACGGGGTTGATACGCAGTATTTT. This codes for CASSPDGVDTQYF.

The gene calls are TRBV4-3 and TRBJ1-3; 8 bases agree with TRBD1. J lost 3 bases, V lost 0 bases, and 4 bases had no gene match. Germline V gene sequence: CDR1 LGHNA, CDR2 YSLEER. This CDR3 region has 16 residues. The chain's CDR3 is CASSQEPTGVGNTIYF. The CDR3 DNA is TGCGCCAGCAGCCAAGAACCGACAGGGGTTGGAAACACCATATATTTT.

The sample holds a few counts of this clonotype. The chain carries TRBV5-1 and TRBJ2-1, with 9 bases identical to TRBD1. This CDR3 has 15 residues. CDR1 is SGHRS and CDR2 is YFSETQ in the germline V gene. Losses at the gene ends were 0 bases for V and 6 bases for J; bases not matched to a gene: 4. CDR3 nucleotide sequence: TGCGCCAGCAGCTTGGGACAGGGGGGACCCAATGAGCAGTTCTTC. This translates into CASSLGQGGPNEQFF. The variable domain in full, completed from reference TRBV5-1 and TRBJ2-1, reads KAGVTQTPRYLIKTRGQQVTLSCSPISGHRSVSWYQQTPGQGLQFLFEYFSETQRNKGNFPGRFSGRQFSNSRSEMNVSTLELGDSALYLCASSLGQGGPNEQFFGPGTRLTVL.

The V and J genes are TRBV18 and TRBJ1-1; D unclear. CDR1 and CDR2 from the germline V gene are KGHSH and LQKENI. The CDR3 is made up of 14 amino acids. The germline V and J ends were trimmed by 2 bases and 0 bases, with 7 bases remaining between them. CDR3 amino acids: CASSPESMNTEAFF. CDR3 coding DNA: TGTGCCAGCTCACCAGAAAGTATGAACACTGAAGCTTTCTTT.

This clonotype showed up just a few times. The chain recombines TRBV29-1 with TRBJ2-7, with TRBD2 matching 9 bases. The V gene's germline CDR1 is SQVTM and CDR2 ANQGSEA. Trimming at V came to 4 bases and at J to 4 bases, leaving 8 bases not matched to a gene. This CDR3 has 14 amino acids. Written as DNA, the CDR3 is TGCAGCGTTGGGAGGCGGGAGGGCCTTTACGAGCAGTACTTC. It codes for CSVGRREGLYEQYF.

The V call is TRBV6-6, the J call TRBJ2-2, with TRBD1 as a possible D gene (5 bases). Germline CDR1 reads MNHNY; CDR2 reads SVGAGI (reference sequence). The CDR3 consists of 13 residues. V was clipped by 8 bases and J by 7 bases, with 14 bases between them. The CDR3, as DNA: TGTGCCAGCGGGGCCAGGCGAGTCGGGGAGCTGTTTTTT. Its protein product is CASGARRVGELFF.

Many counts were recorded for this clonotype. This sequence joins TRBV25-1 and TRBJ2-3; unclear D gene. Germline V lookup: CDR1 MGHDK, CDR2 SYGVNS. Between the trimmed V and J ends, which lost 6 bases and 4 bases, there was a span of 14 bases. The CDR3 has 14 amino acids. The CDR3, as DNA: TGTGCCAGCAGCTTAGGACCCTCGGCAGATACGCAGTATTTT. This sequence encodes CASSLGPSADTQYF.

In its sample, this clonotype was seen many times. The genes are TRBV7-9 and TRBJ2-3, with TRBD2 matching over 14 bases. Germline values: CDR1 SEHNR, CDR2 FQNEAQ (reference sequence). The CDR3 is 16 residues long. J was trimmed by 6 bases and V by 5 bases; bases with no gene match: 7. The CDR3 bases are TGTGCCAGCAGCACCGCGACTAGCGGGGGGGCTGATACGCAGTATTTT. It is translated as CASSTATSGGADTQYF. The whole variable domain, remainder taken from reference TRBV7-9 and TRBJ2-3, is DTGVSQNPRHKITKRGQNVTFRCDPISEHNRLYWYRQTLGQGPEFLTYFQNEAQLEKSRLLSDRFSAERPKGSFSTLEIQRTEQGDSAMYLCASSTATSGGADTQYFGPGTRLTVL.

This clonotype was found once. One base away lies a much larger clone, so this may be a sequencing read error. The missing conserved phenylalanine or tryptophan at the end of this CDR3 makes a read error likely. This rearrangement joins TRBV29-1 to TRBJ2-1; D perhaps matches TRBD1 (6 bases). The V gene lost 4 bases and the J gene lost 9 bases, with 16 bases spanning the gap. The CDR3 has 13 residues. Germline CDR1 and CDR2: SQVTM and ANQGSEA. The CDR3, as DNA: TGCAGCGTTGGGTTCGGGACATGGGGTGAGCAGTTCTAC. Amino acid sequence: CSVGFGTWGEQFY.

There are a few counts of this clonotype. The J gene is TRBJ1-5, the V gene TRBV29-1; tentative D call: TRBD1 (5 bases). The CDR3 is 10 amino acids. Per germline, CDR1 SQVTM and CDR2 ANQGSEA. The V end lost 3 bases, the J end lost 12 bases, and 9 bases lay between the germline ends. The CDR3 here is CSVERGLQHF. CDR3 sequence (DNA): TGCAGCGTTGAGAGGGGCCTCCAGCATTTT.